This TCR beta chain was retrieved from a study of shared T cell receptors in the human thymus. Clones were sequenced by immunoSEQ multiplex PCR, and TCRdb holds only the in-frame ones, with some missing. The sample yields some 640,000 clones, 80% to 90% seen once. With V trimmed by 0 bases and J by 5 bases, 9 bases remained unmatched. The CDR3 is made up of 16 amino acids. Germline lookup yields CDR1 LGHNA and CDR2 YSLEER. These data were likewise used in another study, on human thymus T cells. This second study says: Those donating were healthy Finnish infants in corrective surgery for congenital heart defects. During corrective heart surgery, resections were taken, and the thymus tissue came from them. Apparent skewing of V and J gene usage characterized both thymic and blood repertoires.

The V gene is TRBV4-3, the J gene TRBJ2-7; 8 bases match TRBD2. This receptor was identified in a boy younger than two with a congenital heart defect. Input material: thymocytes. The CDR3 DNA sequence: TGCGCCAGCAGCCAAGATGTTCGGGAGGGGGACCACGAGCAGTACTTC. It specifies CASSQDVREGDHEQYF.